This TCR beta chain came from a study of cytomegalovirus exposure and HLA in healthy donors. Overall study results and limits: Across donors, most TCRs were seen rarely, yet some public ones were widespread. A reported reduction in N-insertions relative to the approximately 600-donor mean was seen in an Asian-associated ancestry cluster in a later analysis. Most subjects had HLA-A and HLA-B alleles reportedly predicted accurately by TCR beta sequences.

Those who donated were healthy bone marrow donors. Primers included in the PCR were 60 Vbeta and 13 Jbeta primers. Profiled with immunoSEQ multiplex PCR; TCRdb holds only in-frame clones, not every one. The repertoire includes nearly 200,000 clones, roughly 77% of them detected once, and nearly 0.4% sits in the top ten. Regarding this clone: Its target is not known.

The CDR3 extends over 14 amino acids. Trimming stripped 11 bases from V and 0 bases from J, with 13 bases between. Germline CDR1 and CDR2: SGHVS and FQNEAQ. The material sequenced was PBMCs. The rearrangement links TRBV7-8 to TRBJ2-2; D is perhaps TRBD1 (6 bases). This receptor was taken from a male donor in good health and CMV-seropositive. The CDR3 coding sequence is TGTGCCCATAGACAGGACACGAACACCGGGGAGCTGTTTTTT. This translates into CAHRQDTNTGELFF.